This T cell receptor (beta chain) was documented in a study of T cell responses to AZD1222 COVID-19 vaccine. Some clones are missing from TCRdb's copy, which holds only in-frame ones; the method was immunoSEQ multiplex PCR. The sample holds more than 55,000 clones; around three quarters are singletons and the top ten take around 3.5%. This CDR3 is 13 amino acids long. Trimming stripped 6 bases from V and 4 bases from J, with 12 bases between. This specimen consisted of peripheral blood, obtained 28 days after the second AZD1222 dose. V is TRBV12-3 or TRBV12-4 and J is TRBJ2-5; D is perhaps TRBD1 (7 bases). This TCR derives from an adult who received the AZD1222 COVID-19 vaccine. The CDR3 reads CASRAQGGETQYF. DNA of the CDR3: TGTGCCAGCAGGGCCCAGGGGGGAGAGACCCAGTACTTC.